The 22 T cell receptor beta chains below come from one sample, sequenced in a study of control samples from healthy donors and cancer patients. The table came from immunoSEQ multiplex PCR; TCRdb's copy has only in-frame clones and leaves some out. The sample consists of around 110,000 clones, approximately 90% of them appearing once. The sequenced sample consisted of PBMCs. These receptors originate from a woman aged 50 to 60 with colorectal cancer.

This clone was counted a single time. The gene calls are TRBV2 and TRBJ2-2, with 8 bases lining up with TRBD2. The CDR3 spans 16 residues. Germline CDR1 and CDR2: SNHLY and FYNNEI. V lost 7 bases to trimming and J lost 0 bases; unmatched junction nucleotides: 7. The CDR3 DNA is TGTGCCAGCAACTCCAAGCGGGGGACGAACACCGGGGAGCTGTTTTTT. It codes for CASNSKRGTNTGELFF.

This clone was found a few times. The gene calls are TRBV15 and TRBJ1-6, with D maybe TRBD1 (5 bases). This CDR3 has 14 residues. V was cut by 0 bases and J by 7 bases, with 7 bases left in between. CDR1 is LNHNV and CDR2 is YYDKDF in the germline V gene (reference sequence). CDR3 amino acids: CATSREQVNSPLHF. CDR3 nucleotides: TGTGCCACCAGCAGAGAACAGGTGAATTCACCCCTCCACTTT.

J is TRBJ2-3 and V is TRBV5-5; 10 bases align to TRBD1. After removal of 0 bases from V and 6 bases from J, the junction contained 10 bases not matched to a gene. CDR3 length equals 17 residues. Germline values: CDR1 SGHKS, CDR2 YYEKEE (reference sequence). The CDR3 loop reads CASSLGSGQGFTDTQYF. DNA for the CDR3: TGTGCCAGCAGCTTGGGTTCGGGACAGGGGTTCACGGATACGCAGTATTTT.

This rearrangement joins TRBV2 to TRBJ1-2, with D maybe TRBD1 (6 bases). Looked up from germline, CDR1 is SNHLY and CDR2 is FYNNEI. This CDR3 comprises 13 residues. V was cut by 6 bases and J by 2 bases, with 10 bases left in between. CDR3 DNA sequence: TGTGCCAGCAGGCCCGGACAGAACTATGGCTACACCTTC. Translation gives CASRPGQNYGYTF.

The chain recombines TRBV27 with TRBJ2-1, with D unresolved. The CDR3 spans 14 residues. The germline V gene encodes CDR1 MNHEY and CDR2 SMNVEV (reference sequence). The germline V and J ends were trimmed by 3 bases and 6 bases, with 12 bases remaining between them. DNA for the CDR3: TGTGCCAGCAGTTTCAGCCCAGTAGGCAATGAGCAGTTCTTC. It translates to CASSFSPVGNEQFF.

The chain has TRBV3-1 (or the pseudogene TRBV3-2) and TRBJ2-7, with 11 nucleotides matching TRBD2. Germline V gene lookup returns CDR1 LGHDT and CDR2 YNNKEL (reference sequence). The junction had 4 bases not matched to a gene; V was cut back by 0 bases and J by 6 bases. The CDR3 is 15 residues long. The CDR3 sequence is CASSQETSGESEQYF. CDR3 nucleotide sequence: TGTGCCAGCAGCCAAGAGACTAGCGGGGAAAGCGAGCAGTACTTC.

The chain is built from TRBV7-3 and TRBJ1-1; unclear D gene. The germline CDR1 and CDR2 sequences are SGHTA and FQGTGA. This CDR3 contains 13 residues. Trimming took off 3 bases at V and 2 bases at J, with 7 bases between the two ends. This chain's CDR3 is CASSFEVNTEAFF. CDR3 nucleotides: TGTGCCAGCAGCTTTGAGGTCAACACTGAAGCTTTCTTT.

V and J are TRBV20-1 and TRBJ2-3; D call uncertain. The CDR3 runs 11 residues. With 6 bases removed from V and 5 bases from J, the gap between germline ends came to 9 bases. CDR1 is DFQATT and CDR2 is SNEGSKA in the germline V gene (reference sequence). Here the CDR3 DNA reads TGCAGTGCAAATCTTCAAGATACGCAGTATTTT. It specifies CSANLQDTQYF.

The chain couples TRBV3-1 (or the pseudogene TRBV3-2) to TRBJ2-2; D may be TRBD2 (5 bases). This CDR3 is built from 15 residues. Germline CDR1 is LGHDT and CDR2 is YNNKEL (reference sequence). With 4 bases removed from V and 3 bases from J, the gap between germline ends came to 12 bases. CDR3 sequence reads: CASSRGRPDTGELFF. The CDR3 DNA sequence: TGTGCCAGCAGCCGAGGGCGGCCGGACACCGGGGAGCTGTTTTTT.

The chain carries TRBV2 and TRBJ1-5; 7 positions match TRBD1. Germline CDR1 is SNHLY and CDR2 is FYNNEI. The CDR3 is 15 amino acids. V lost 6 bases and J lost 5; bases outside the gene matches: 10. CDR3 nucleotides: TGTGCCAGCAGCCAGACAGGGTCGGGGGATCAGCCCCAGCATTTT. It translates to CASSQTGSGDQPQHF.

The chain links TRBV19 to TRBJ2-5, with 9 bases that match TRBD2. CDR1 and CDR2 from the germline V gene are LNHDA and SQIVND (reference sequence). The CDR3 totals 15 residues. The V and J ends lost 10 bases and 2 bases, in that order; junction bases with no gene match: 11. The chain's CDR3 is CATRQSGRTQETQYF. The DNA for the CDR3 is TGTGCCACCCGACAGAGCGGGAGGACTCAAGAGACCCAGTACTTC.

V and J are TRBV28 and TRBJ2-1; possibly TRBD2 for D (5 bases). The CDR3 is 16 residues long. Deletions cut 3 bases from V and 4 bases from J, with 16 bases between. Germline values: CDR1 MDHEN, CDR2 SYDVKM. CDR3 bases: TGTGCCAGCAGTTTTCCGGAAGCGGAGTATTACAATGAGCAGTTCTTC. It specifies CASSFPEAEYYNEQFF.

The chain couples TRBV4-2 to TRBJ1-4, with unresolved D. V dropped 5 bases and J dropped 8 bases, with 12 bases sitting between them. CDR3 length: 13 residues. Germline lookup yields CDR1 LGHNA and CDR2 YNFKEQ. In nucleotides, the CDR3 is TGTGCCAGCAGCGTCCGACGCGGCGAAAAACTGTTTTTT. Residues: CASSVRRGEKLFF.

This clone occurred once. This chain links TRBV5-1 with TRBJ2-2, with 7 bases that match TRBD1. V shed 4 bases and J 5 bases; nucleotides not matched to a gene: 8. The CDR3 runs 15 residues. Germline assignment: CDR1 SGHRS and CDR2 YFSETQ. In DNA form, the CDR3 reads TGCGCCAGCAGCGGGACAGAGGTCGGGACCGGGGAGCTGTTTTTT. This encodes CASSGTEVGTGELFF.

The V call is TRBV6-6, the J call TRBJ2-7, with no clear D. This CDR3 has 11 amino acids. Trimming took off 5 bases at V and 4 bases at J, with 6 bases between the two ends. The germline gives CDR1 MNHNY, CDR2 SVGAGI (reference sequence). CDR3 nucleotides: TGTGCCAGCAGTGGTGGGTACGAGCAGTACTTC. Its protein product is CASSGGYEQYF.

The gene calls are TRBV2 and TRBJ1-6; D unclear. Germline-derived CDR1 and CDR2 are SNHLY and FYNNEI. The germline V and J ends were trimmed by 3 bases and 10 bases, with 10 bases remaining between them. The CDR3 consists of 13 residues. The DNA of the CDR3 is TGTGCCAGCAGTGAGGAGTGGGGATCACCCCTCCACTTT. Translation gives CASSEEWGSPLHF.

This chain uses TRBV6-5 with TRBJ1-1; no clear D. V lost 6 bases, J lost 4 bases, and 18 bases lay in between. This CDR3 spans 15 amino acids. Germline V CDR1 and CDR2: MNHEY, SVGAGI. CDR3 DNA sequence: TGTGCCAGCAGATCCTTTCTGCCGGGAGGCACTGAAGCTTTCTTT. Amino acid sequence: CASRSFLPGGTEAFF.

This clone occurred once. V usage is TRBV19 and J usage is TRBJ1-1; a weak D match, TRBD1 (5 bases). The CDR3 totals 14 residues. Germline V gene lookup returns CDR1 LNHDA and CDR2 SQIVND (reference sequence). Trimming cost V 3 bases and J 5 bases, with 13 bases left between them. This chain's CDR3 is CASSIHRDVTEAFF. The CDR3 nucleotides are TGTGCCAGTAGTATTCACCGGGACGTGACTGAAGCTTTCTTT.

V and J are TRBV27 and TRBJ2-3; no clear D gene. V shed 1 base and J shed 2 bases, with 4 bases lying between them. This CDR3 contains 13 residues. Germline V gene sequence: CDR1 MNHEY, CDR2 SMNVEV (reference sequence). The CDR3 nucleotides are TGTGCCAGCAGTTTATTTTTCACAGATACGCAGTATTTT. This codes for CASSLFFTDTQYF.

This chain links TRBV6-5 with TRBJ2-1; D is ambiguous. V was clipped by 1 base and J by 4 bases, with 8 bases between them. Germline loops: CDR1 MNHEY, CDR2 SVGAGI. The CDR3 has 14 amino acids. The CDR3 region is CASSYLQGYNEQFF. The CDR3 nucleotides read TGTGCCAGCAGTTACTTACAAGGTTACAATGAGCAGTTCTTC.

This chain joins TRBV2 and TRBJ2-1; D gene ambiguous. CDR1 SNHLY and CDR2 FYNNEI come from the germline V gene. V lost 1 base and J 1 base, leaving 11 bases between the germline ends. This CDR3 has 16 amino acids. Here the CDR3 DNA reads TGTGCCAGCAGTGAAGGTTGGGCTGAGTCCTACAATGAGCAGTTCTTC. Its translation is CASSEGWAESYNEQFF.

The chain links TRBV30 to TRBJ2-1; D remains unclear. This CDR3 is built from 13 residues. Germline V gene sequence: CDR1 GTSNPN, CDR2 SVGIG (reference sequence). V dropped 3 bases and J dropped 2 bases, with 8 bases sitting between them. As DNA, the CDR3 is TGTGCCTGGAGCGGCGGTACCTACAATGAGCAGTTCTTC. This sequence encodes CAWSGGTYNEQFF.